This T cell receptor beta chain is from a study of shared clonotypes between healthy human individuals. Study outcomes and limitations: Larger estimated richness was generally recorded for naive subsets relative to memory subsets.

Comments on this clone: Its antigen is not identified.

The repertoire was sequenced with immunoSEQ multiplex PCR; TCRdb's copy has only in-frame clones and lacks some. Of about 2,500,000 clones listed, 85% to 95% are singletons. The ends were cut back, 3 bases at V and 8 bases at J, with 20 bases in the middle. The CDR3 is made up of 15 amino acids. CDR1 and CDR2 (germline): SGHDT, YYEEEE. Sequenced sample: naive CD4+ T cells sorted from blood. Subset indicated: CD45RA+ positively selected. The receptor's source is a man between 18 and 35 years old in good health. The genes are TRBV5-6 and TRBJ1-2; D call uncertain. This chain's CDR3 is CASSSPPALSGGYTF. The DNA for the CDR3 is TGTGCCAGCAGCTCCCCCCCTGCGCTTTCGGGGGGCTACACCTTC.